This T cell receptor (beta chain) appears in the sequencing data of a study of T cell repertoires in cytomegalovirus infection. Turning to the study itself: In public TCR beta signatures, there were indications of both CMV infection and matching HLA type. Overall study results and limits: The ex vivo response showed dominance by HLA-C-restricted CMV-specific TCR beta clonotypes.

This clonotype was recorded at least ten times. Its antigen remains unknown. TCRdb reanalysed the reads using MiXCR and keeps one entry per CDR3 protein. Of roughly 76,000 distinct CDR3 sequences listed, around 3.4% are singletons. Per germline, CDR1 SGHDN and CDR2 FVKESK. This CDR3 has 13 residues. V lost 3 bases, J lost 5 bases, and 11 bases lay in between. This rearrangement joins TRBV14 to TRBJ2-7; no firm D call. The sample was PBMCs. This sequence was found in a human donor in good health (CMV status not recorded). Some clones in this sample may be carry-over from other donors' samples. CDR3 DNA sequence: TGTGCCAGCAGCCACTACCCCCGGGACGAGCAGTACTTC. Amino acid sequence: CASSHYPRDEQYF.